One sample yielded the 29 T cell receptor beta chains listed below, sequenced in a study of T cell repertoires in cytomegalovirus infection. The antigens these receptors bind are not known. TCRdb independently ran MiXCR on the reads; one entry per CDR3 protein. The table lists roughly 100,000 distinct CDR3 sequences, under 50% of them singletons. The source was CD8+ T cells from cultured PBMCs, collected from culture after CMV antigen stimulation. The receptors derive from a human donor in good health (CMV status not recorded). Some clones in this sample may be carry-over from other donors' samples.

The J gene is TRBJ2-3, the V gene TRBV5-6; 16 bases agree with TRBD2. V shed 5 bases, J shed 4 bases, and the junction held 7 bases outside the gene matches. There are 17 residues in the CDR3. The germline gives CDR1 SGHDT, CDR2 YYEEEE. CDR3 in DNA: TGTGCCAGCAGTTCCGGGACTAGCGGGGGGGGGGCAGATACGCAGTATTTT. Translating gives CASSSGTSGGGADTQYF.

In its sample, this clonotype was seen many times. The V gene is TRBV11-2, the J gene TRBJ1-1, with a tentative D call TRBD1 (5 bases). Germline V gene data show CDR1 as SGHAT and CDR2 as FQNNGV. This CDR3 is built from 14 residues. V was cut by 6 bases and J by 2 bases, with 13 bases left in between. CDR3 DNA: TGTGCCAGCAGGTGGTGGGGGGATAACACTGAAGCTTTCTTT. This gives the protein CASRWWGDNTEAFF.

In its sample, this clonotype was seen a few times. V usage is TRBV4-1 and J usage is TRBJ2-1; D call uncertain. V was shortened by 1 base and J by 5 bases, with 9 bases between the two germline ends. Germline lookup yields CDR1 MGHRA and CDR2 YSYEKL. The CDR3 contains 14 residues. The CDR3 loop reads CASSQGAADNEQFF. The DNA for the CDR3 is TGCGCCAGCAGCCAAGGGGCTGCCGACAATGAGCAGTTCTTC.

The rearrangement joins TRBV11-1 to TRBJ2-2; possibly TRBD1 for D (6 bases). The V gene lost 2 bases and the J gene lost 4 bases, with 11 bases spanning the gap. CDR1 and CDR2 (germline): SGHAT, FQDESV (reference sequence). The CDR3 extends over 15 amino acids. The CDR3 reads CASSLSRGATGELFF. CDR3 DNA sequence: TGTGCCAGCAGCTTATCCAGGGGTGCCACCGGGGAGCTGTTTTTT.

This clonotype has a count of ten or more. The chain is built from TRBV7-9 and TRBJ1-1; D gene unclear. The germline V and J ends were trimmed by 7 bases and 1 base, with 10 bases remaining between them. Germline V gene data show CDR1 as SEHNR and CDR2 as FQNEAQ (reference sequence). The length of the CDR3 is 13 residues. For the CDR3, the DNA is TGTGCCAGCACCCTGACACCGAACACTGAAGCTTTCTTT. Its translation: CASTLTPNTEAFF. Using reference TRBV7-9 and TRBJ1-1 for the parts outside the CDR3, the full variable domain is DTGVSQNPRHKITKRGQNVTFRCDPISEHNRLYWYRQTLGQGPEFLTYFQNEAQLEKSRLLSDRFSAERPKGSFSTLEIQRTEQGDSAMYLCASTLTPNTEAFFGQGTRLTVV.

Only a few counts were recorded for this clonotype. The CDR3 DNA follows: TGTGCCAGCAGCTCCGGGACTAGAGTGTATTTAGATGAGCAGTTCTTC. It translates to CASSSGTRVYLDEQFF. The V call is TRBV7-2, the J call TRBJ2-1; 8 bases fit TRBD2. With V trimmed by 4 bases and J by 8 bases, 13 bases remained unmatched. Germline CDR1 is SGHTA and CDR2 is FQGNSA. The CDR3 loop spans 16 amino acids.

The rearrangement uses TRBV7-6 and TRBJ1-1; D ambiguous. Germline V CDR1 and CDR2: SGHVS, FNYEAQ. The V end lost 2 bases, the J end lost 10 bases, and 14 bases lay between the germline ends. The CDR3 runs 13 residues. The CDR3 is CASSLSAGSPAFF. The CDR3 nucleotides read TGTGCCAGCAGCTTAAGCGCGGGGAGCCCAGCTTTCTTT.

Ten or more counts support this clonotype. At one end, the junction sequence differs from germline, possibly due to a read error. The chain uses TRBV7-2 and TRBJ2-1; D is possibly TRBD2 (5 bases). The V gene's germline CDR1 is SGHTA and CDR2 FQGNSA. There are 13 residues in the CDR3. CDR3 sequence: CASSLQVGSWTGF. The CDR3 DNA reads TGTGCCAGCAGCTTACAAGTTGGGAGCTGGACGGGCTTC.

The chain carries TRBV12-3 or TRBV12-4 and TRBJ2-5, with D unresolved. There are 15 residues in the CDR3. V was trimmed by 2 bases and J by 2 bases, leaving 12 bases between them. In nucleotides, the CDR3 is TGTGCCAGCAGTTTACTCGAAGGGCGGCAAGAGACCCAGTACTTC. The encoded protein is CASSLLEGRQETQYF.

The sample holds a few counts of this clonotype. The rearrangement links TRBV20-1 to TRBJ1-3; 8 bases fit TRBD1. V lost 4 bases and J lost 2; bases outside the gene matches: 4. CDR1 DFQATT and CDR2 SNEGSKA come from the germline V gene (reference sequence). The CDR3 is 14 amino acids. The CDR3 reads CSATWDRTGNTIYF. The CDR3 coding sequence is TGCAGTGCTACTTGGGACAGGACTGGAAACACCATATATTTT.

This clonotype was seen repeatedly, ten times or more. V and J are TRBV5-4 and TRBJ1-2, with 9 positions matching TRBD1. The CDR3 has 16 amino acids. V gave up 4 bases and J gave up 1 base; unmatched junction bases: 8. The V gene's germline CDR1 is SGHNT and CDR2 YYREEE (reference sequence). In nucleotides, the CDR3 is TGTGCCAGCAGCAATCTGGGACAGGGACTTAACTATGGCTACACCTTC. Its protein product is CASSNLGQGLNYGYTF. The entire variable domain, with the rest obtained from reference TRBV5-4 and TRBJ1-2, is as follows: ETGVTQSPTHLIKTRGQQVTLRCSSQSGHNTVSWYQQALGQGPQFIFQYYREEENGRGNFPPRFSGLQFPNYSSELNVNALELDDSALYLCASSNLGQGLNYGYTFGSGTRLTVV.

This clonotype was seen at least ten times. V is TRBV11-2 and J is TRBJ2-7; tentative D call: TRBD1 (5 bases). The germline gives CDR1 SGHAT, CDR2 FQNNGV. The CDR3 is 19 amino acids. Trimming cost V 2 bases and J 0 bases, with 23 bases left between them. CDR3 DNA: TGTGCCAGCAGCTTACCCTTACCGTCAACAGGAACCTTCTCCTACGAGCAGTACTTC. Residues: CASSLPLPSTGTFSYEQYF. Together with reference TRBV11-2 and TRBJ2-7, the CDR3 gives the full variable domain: EAGVAQSPRYKIIEKRQSVAFWCNPISGHATLYWYQQILGQGPKLLIQFQNNGVVDDSQLPKDRFSAERLKGVDSTLKIQPAKLEDSAVYLCASSLPLPSTGTFSYEQYFGPGTRLTVT.

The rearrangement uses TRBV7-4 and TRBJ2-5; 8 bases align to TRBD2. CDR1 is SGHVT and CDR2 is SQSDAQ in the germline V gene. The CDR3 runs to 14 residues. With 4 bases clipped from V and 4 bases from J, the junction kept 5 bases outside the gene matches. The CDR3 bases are TGTGCCAGCAGCTGGTTAGCGGGGACAGAGACCCAGTACTTC. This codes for CASSWLAGTETQYF.

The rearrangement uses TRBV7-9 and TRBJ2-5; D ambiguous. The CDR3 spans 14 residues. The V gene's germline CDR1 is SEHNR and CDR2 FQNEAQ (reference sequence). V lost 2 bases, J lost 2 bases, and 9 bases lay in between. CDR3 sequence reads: CASSLSTMQETQYF. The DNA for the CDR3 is TGTGCCAGCAGCTTATCCACAATGCAAGAGACCCAGTACTTC.

CDR3 protein: CASGQGNSPLHF. The CDR3 bases are TGCGCCAGCGGACAGGGAAATTCACCCCTCCACTTT. J is TRBJ1-6 and V is TRBV4-1; 8 bases agree with TRBD1. Germline lookup yields CDR1 MGHRA and CDR2 YSYEKL. This CDR3 spans 12 amino acids. Trimming at V came to 8 bases and at J to 7 bases, leaving 1 base not matched to a gene.

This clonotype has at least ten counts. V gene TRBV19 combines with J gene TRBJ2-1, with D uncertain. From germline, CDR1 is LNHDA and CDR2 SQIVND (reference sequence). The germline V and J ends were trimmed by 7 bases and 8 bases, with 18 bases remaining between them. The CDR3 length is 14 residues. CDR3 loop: CASTTQTYPDEQFF. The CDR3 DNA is TGTGCCAGTACCACCCAGACCTACCCGGATGAGCAGTTCTTC.

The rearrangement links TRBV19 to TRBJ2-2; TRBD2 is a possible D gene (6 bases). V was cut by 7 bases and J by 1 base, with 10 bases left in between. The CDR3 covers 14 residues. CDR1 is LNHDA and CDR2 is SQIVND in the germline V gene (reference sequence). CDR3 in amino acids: CASMAGMNTGELFF. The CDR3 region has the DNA TGTGCCAGTATGGCGGGGATGAACACCGGGGAGCTGTTTTTT.

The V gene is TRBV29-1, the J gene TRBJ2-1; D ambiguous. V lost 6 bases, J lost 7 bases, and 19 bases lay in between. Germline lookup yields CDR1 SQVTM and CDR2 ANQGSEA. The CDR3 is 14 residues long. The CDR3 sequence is CSVDLNGFGNEQFF. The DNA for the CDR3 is TGCAGCGTGGACCTTAACGGGTTCGGTAATGAGCAGTTCTTC.

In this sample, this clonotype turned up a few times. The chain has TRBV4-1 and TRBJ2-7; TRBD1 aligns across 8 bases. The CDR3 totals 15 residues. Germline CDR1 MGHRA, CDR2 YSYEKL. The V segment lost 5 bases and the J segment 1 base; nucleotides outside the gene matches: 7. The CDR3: CASSFRQGKSYEQYF. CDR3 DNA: TGCGCCAGCAGCTTCCGACAGGGGAAATCCTACGAGCAGTACTTC.

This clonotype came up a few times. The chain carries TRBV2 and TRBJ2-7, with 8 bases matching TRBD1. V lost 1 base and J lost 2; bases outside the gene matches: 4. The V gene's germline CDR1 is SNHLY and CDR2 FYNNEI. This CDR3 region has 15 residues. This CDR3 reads CASSEVGQGTYEQYF. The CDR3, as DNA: TGTGCCAGCAGTGAAGTAGGACAGGGAACCTACGAGCAGTACTTC.

For the CDR3, the DNA is TGTGCCAGCAGCCCAGCGGGGTTGAGTCAGCCCCAGCATTTT. Its protein product is CASSPAGLSQPQHF. V is TRBV7-2 and J is TRBJ1-5; D is undetermined. The germline V gene has CDR1 SGHTA and CDR2 FQGNSA. CDR3 length: 14 amino acids. Deletions cut 5 bases from V and 6 bases from J, with 14 bases between.

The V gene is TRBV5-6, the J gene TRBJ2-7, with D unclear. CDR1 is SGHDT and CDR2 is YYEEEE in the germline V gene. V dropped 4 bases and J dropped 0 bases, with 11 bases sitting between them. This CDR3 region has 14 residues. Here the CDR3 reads CASSPPSVSYEQYF. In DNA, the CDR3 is TGTGCCAGCAGCCCCCCTTCAGTCTCCTACGAGCAGTACTTC. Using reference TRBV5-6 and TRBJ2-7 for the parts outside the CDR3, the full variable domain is DAGVTQSPTHLIKTRGQQVTLRCSPKSGHDTVSWYQQALGQGPQFIFQYYEEEERQRGNFPDRFSGHQFPNYSSELNVNALLLGDSALYLCASSPPSVSYEQYFGPGTRLTVT.

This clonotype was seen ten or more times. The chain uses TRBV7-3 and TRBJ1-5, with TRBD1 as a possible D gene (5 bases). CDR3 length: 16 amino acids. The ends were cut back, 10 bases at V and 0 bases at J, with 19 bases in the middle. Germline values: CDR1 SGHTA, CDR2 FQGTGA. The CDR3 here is CAKQTVDSYSNQPQHF. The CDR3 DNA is TGTGCCAAACAGACGGTAGACAGCTATAGCAATCAGCCCCAGCATTTT.

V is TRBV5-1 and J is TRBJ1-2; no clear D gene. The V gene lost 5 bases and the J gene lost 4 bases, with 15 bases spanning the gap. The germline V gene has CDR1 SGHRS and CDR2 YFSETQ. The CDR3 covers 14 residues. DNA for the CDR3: TGCGCCAGCAGGCCGGAACCCGGAGGCTATGGCTACACCTTC. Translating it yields CASRPEPGGYGYTF.

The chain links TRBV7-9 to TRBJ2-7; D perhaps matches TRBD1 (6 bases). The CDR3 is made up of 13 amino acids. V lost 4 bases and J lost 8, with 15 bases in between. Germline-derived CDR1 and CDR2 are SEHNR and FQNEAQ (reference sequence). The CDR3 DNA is TGTGCCAGCAGCTCCGGGGACACTCGTAAGCAGTACTTC. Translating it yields CASSSGDTRKQYF. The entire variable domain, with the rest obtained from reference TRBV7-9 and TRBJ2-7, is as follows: DTGVSQNPRHKITKRGQNVTFRCDPISEHNRLYWYRQTLGQGPEFLTYFQNEAQLEKSRLLSDRFSAERPKGSFSTLEIQRTEQGDSAMYLCASSSGDTRKQYFGPGTRLTVT.

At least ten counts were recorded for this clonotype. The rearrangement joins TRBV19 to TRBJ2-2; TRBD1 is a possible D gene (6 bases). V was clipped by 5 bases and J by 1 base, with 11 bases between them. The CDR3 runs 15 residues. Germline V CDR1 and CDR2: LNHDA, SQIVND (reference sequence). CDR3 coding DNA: TGTGCCAGTAGTGGAGGACAGAAGAACACCGGGGAGCTGTTTTTT. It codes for CASSGGQKNTGELFF.

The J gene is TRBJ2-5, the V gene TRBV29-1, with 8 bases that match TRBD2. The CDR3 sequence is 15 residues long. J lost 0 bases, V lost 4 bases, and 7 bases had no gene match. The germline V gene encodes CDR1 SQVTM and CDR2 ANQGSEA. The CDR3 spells CSVVVGGGYQETQYF. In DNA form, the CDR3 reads TGCAGCGTTGTTGTCGGGGGGGGGTACCAAGAGACCCAGTACTTC. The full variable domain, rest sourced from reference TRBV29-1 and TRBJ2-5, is SAVISQKPSRDICQRGTSLTIQCQVDSQVTMMFWYRQQPGQSLTLIATANQGSEATYESGFVIDKFPISRPNLTFSTLTVSNMSPEDSSIYLCSVVVGGGYQETQYFGPGTRLLVL.

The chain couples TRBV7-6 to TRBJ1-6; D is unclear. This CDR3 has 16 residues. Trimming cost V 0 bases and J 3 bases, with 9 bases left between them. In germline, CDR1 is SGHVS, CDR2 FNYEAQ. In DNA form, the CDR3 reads TGTGCCAGCAGCTTAGCGGTGGGCGGCTATAATTCACCCCTCCACTTT. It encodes CASSLAVGGYNSPLHF. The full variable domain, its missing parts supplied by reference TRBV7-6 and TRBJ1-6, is GAGVSQSPRYKVTKRGQDVALRCDPISGHVSLYWYRQALGQGPEFLTYFNYEAQQDKSGLPNDRFSAERPEGSISTLTIQRTEQRDSAMYRCASSLAVGGYNSPLHFGNGTRLTVT.

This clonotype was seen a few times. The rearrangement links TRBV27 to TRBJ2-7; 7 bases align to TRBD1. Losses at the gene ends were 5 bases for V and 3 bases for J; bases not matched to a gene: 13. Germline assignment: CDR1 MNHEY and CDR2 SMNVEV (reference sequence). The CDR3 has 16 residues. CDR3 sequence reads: CASSQILGTVFYEQYF. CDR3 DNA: TGTGCCAGCAGTCAGATCCTCGGGACAGTATTCTACGAGCAGTACTTC.